The 29 T cell receptor beta chains listed next were all sequenced from one sample in a study of blood T cell repertoires in COVID-19 (dated by TCRdb to the early 2020s). The library was prepared using the immunoSEQ multiplex PCR assay. Entries here come from immuneACCESS through TCRdb and include only in-frame sequences with V and J called. Some clones fail to appear in such tables; in the studies checked, an unresolved V gene covers under half of the shortfall, and the cause of the remainder is unknown. The sample table lists 200,000 or so clones, just under 85% of them with a count of one. Together, the top ten hold about 0.95% of the sample. Material for sequencing was peripheral blood. The receptors originated from a man between 60 and 70 years old with COVID-19, enrolled during active disease.

V and J are TRBV30 and TRBJ1-6, with TRBD1 matching over 8 bases. The germline V gene encodes CDR1 GTSNPN and CDR2 SVGIG (reference sequence). The length of the CDR3 is 15 residues. V shed 3 bases and J 7 bases; nucleotides not matched to a gene: 8. CDR3 sequence (DNA): TGTGCCTGGAGCTACTCAGGGGGCGGGAATTCACCCCTCCACTTT. Its translation: CAWSYSGGGNSPLHF.

The V call is TRBV27, the J call TRBJ1-2, with D maybe TRBD1 (6 bases). Germline CDR1 and CDR2: MNHEY and SMNVEV (reference sequence). This CDR3 has 14 residues. The V end lost 5 bases, the J end lost 1 base, and 11 bases lay between the germline ends. The chain's CDR3 is CASSPDSVNYGYTF. The CDR3 DNA reads TGTGCCAGCAGTCCGGACAGCGTTAACTATGGCTACACCTTC.

The table lists this clone with a count of one. Different DNA sequences within this sample yield the same CDR3. The chain joins TRBV30 to TRBJ1-5, with D possibly matching TRBD1 (6 bases). Germline loops: CDR1 GTSNPN, CDR2 SVGIG (reference sequence). V lost 2 bases to trimming and J lost 4 bases, with 9 bases between them. This CDR3 region has 13 residues. CDR3 residues: CAWSLQGNQPQHF. The CDR3 DNA reads TGTGCCTGGAGTTTGCAGGGGAATCAGCCCCAGCATTTT.

V gene TRBV4-1 combines with J gene TRBJ1-1; D uncertain. Germline CDR1 and CDR2: MGHRA and YSYEKL. This CDR3 comprises 17 residues. V shed 4 bases and J shed 0 bases, with 18 bases lying between them. CDR3 in DNA: TGCGCCAGCAGCCCAAGAGCATACGGTATCCTGAACACTGAAGCTTTCTTT. Protein: CASSPRAYGILNTEAFF.

This chain connects TRBV9 to TRBJ2-1; 11 bases align to TRBD2. Germline values: CDR1 SGDLS, CDR2 YYNGEE. This CDR3 is built from 19 residues. Losses at the gene ends were 1 base for V and 3 bases for J; bases not matched to a gene: 12. CDR3 nucleotides: TGTGCCAGCAGCGTATCTACTAGCGGGAGCATTTTAGGCTACAATGAGCAGTTCTTC. Its protein product is CASSVSTSGSILGYNEQFF.

V is TRBV5-1 and J is TRBJ1-1; 8 bases line up with TRBD1. Germline V lookup: CDR1 SGHRS, CDR2 YFSETQ. Germline trimming cut 0 bases from V and 8 bases from J; bases unmatched to any gene: 3. This CDR3 region has 13 residues. CDR3 amino acids: CASSLVRDREAFF. Written as DNA, the CDR3 is TGCGCCAGCAGCTTGGTACGGGACAGGGAAGCTTTCTTT.

J is TRBJ2-3 and V is TRBV3-1 (or the pseudogene TRBV3-2); a possible D gene is TRBD2 (6 bases). Trimming pared 0 bases from V and 0 bases from J, leaving 7 bases between. The CDR3 has 15 residues. The V gene's germline CDR1 is LGHDT and CDR2 YNNKEL (reference sequence). The DNA of the CDR3 is TGTGCCAGCAGCCAAGACGCGGGGAGCACAGATACGCAGTATTTT. It yields the protein CASSQDAGSTDTQYF.

The chain employs TRBV6-2 or TRBV6-3 and TRBJ2-2, with a possible D match to TRBD2 (7 bases). The germline V gene encodes CDR1 MNHEY and CDR2 SVGEGT. Trimming pared 3 bases from V and 3 bases from J, leaving 11 bases between. CDR3 length: 15 amino acids. For the CDR3, the DNA is TGTGCCAGCAGTTATCGGGGGGCAGACACCGGGGAGCTGTTTTTT. It encodes CASSYRGADTGELFF.

The V and J genes are TRBV3-1 (or the pseudogene TRBV3-2) and TRBJ1-1, with D possibly TRBD1 on 5 matching bases. Trimming took off 2 bases at V and 2 bases at J, with 12 bases between the two ends. The CDR3 spans 15 residues. Germline lookup yields CDR1 LGHDT and CDR2 YNNKEL (reference sequence). DNA of the CDR3: TGTGCCAGCAGCCAAAACTGGCAGGGAAACACTGAAGCTTTCTTT. Residues: CASSQNWQGNTEAFF.

The chain recombines TRBV27 with TRBJ1-4, with 8 positions matching TRBD1. Germline CDR1 reads MNHEY; CDR2 reads SMNVEV (reference sequence). V was clipped by 4 bases and J by 5 bases; unmatched bases: 6. The CDR3 is 15 amino acids. CDR3 protein: CASSWRQGQNEKLFF. DNA for the CDR3: TGTGCCAGCAGTTGGAGACAGGGGCAAAATGAAAAACTGTTTTTT.

This clone was detected only a few times. The chain combines TRBV24-1 with TRBJ2-2; D may be TRBD1 (6 bases). The CDR3 totals 14 residues. Trimming left V 2 bases short and J 7 bases short, with 10 bases between. Germline V gives CDR1 KGHDR, CDR2 SFDVKD. The CDR3 region has the DNA TGTGCCACCAGTGATTCACAGGGTTTCGGGGAGCTGTTTTTT. This encodes CATSDSQGFGELFF.

To note about this clone: Within the sample, other DNA sequences also encode this same CDR3. This chain links TRBV20-1 with TRBJ1-4; maybe TRBD1 (5 bases). The V gene's germline CDR1 is DFQATT and CDR2 SNEGSKA (reference sequence). The CDR3 length is 11 residues. Between the trimmed V and J ends, which lost 6 bases and 8 bases, there was a span of 10 bases. CDR3 coding DNA: TGCAGTGCCCGGGGGGGGGAAAAACTGTTTTTT. Translating gives CSARGGEKLFF.

The genes are TRBV28 and TRBJ1-2; TRBD1 aligns across 7 bases. After removal of 5 bases from V and 7 bases from J, the junction contained 4 bases not matched to a gene. CDR1 MDHEN and CDR2 SYDVKM come from the germline V gene. The CDR3 sequence is 12 residues long. The CDR3 bases are TGTGCCAGCAGTGGGACAGTTCTTGGCTACACCTTC. As protein: CASSGTVLGYTF.

This clone was seen a few times. This chain connects TRBV9 to TRBJ1-6; D is perhaps TRBD1 (6 bases). This CDR3 is 15 amino acids long. V was clipped by 4 bases and J by 6 bases, with 14 bases between them. Looked up from germline, CDR1 is SGDLS and CDR2 is YYNGEE. CDR3 sequence: CASSQGTGRNSPLHF. The CDR3 nucleotides read TGTGCCAGCAGCCAGGGAACAGGGCGTAATTCACCCCTCCACTTT.

The rearrangement links TRBV11-2 to TRBJ2-7; 10 nucleotides agree with TRBD2. V trimming: 1 base; J trimming: 2 bases; junction bases outside the gene matches: 2. CDR3 length: 15 amino acids. CDR1 SGHAT and CDR2 FQNNGV come from the germline V gene. In nucleotides, the CDR3 is TGTGCCAGCAGCTTAGGGACTAGCGGTACCTACGAGCAGTACTTC. It translates to CASSLGTSGTYEQYF.

V and J are TRBV6-5 and TRBJ1-2; possibly TRBD1 for D (5 bases). CDR3 length: 13 amino acids. V lost 6 bases to trimming and J lost 8 bases, with 16 bases between them. Looked up from germline, CDR1 is MNHEY and CDR2 is SVGAGI. The CDR3 region has the DNA TGTGCCAGCAGCCCAAGCGGGGACGAAGGCTACACCTTC. It is translated as CASSPSGDEGYTF.

The chain couples TRBV5-4 to TRBJ2-1; 7 bases are a match to TRBD1. CDR1 is SGHNT, CDR2 YYREEE, per germline (reference sequence). The ends lost 0 bases at V and 7 bases at J; junction bases unmatched: 7. CDR3 length equals 15 residues. This CDR3 reads CASSLGQGLSNEQFF. The CDR3 bases are TGTGCCAGCAGCTTGGGACAGGGATTATCAAATGAGCAGTTCTTC.

The J gene is TRBJ1-3, the V gene TRBV5-1; 7 bases agree with TRBD1. Germline lookup yields CDR1 SGHRS and CDR2 YFSETQ. Trimming at V came to 0 bases and at J to 6 bases, leaving 3 bases not matched to a gene. CDR3 size: 14 residues. The DNA for the CDR3 is TGCGCCAGCAGCTTGGAACAGGGGCCAAACACCATATATTTT. This encodes CASSLEQGPNTIYF.

The chain recombines TRBV7-8 with TRBJ1-2; the D gene is possibly TRBD1 (5 bases). The V and J ends lost 4 bases and 4 bases respectively, with 13 bases between them. Germline V CDR1 and CDR2: SGHVS, FQNEAQ. The CDR3 totals 14 residues. CDR3 in DNA: TGTGCCAGCAGCTGGATGACAGAGCCCTATGGCTACACCTTC. Translating gives CASSWMTEPYGYTF.

This chain uses TRBV19 with TRBJ1-1; 8 bases line up with TRBD1. The CDR3 runs to 17 residues. The V gene end was trimmed by 5 bases and the J gene end by 3 bases; junction bases not matched to a gene: 14. Per germline, CDR1 LNHDA and CDR2 SQIVND (reference sequence). The DNA of the CDR3 is TGTGCCAGTAGTCCCCGACAGGGGTTGAAATTAGACACTGAAGCTTTCTTT. It is translated as CASSPRQGLKLDTEAFF.

The count of this clone is one. The rearrangement joins TRBV5-1 to TRBJ1-3; TRBD1 aligns across 11 bases. V was pared by 3 bases and J by 0 bases, with 11 bases of the junction left unmatched. Germline CDR1 is SGHRS and CDR2 is YFSETQ. This CDR3 comprises 19 residues. The CDR3 DNA reads TGCGCCAGCAGCTGGAACGTAAGGGACAGGGGGGGCTCTGGAAACACCATATATTTT. As protein: CASSWNVRDRGGSGNTIYF. The variable domain in full, completed from reference TRBV5-1 and TRBJ1-3, reads KAGVTQTPRYLIKTRGQQVTLSCSPISGHRSVSWYQQTPGQGLQFLFEYFSETQRNKGNFPGRFSGRQFSNSRSEMNVSTLELGDSALYLCASSWNVRDRGGSGNTIYFGEGSWLTVV.

The chain employs TRBV7-2 and TRBJ2-3, with 12 positions matching TRBD2. Trimming at V came to 3 bases and at J to 4 bases, leaving 5 bases not matched to a gene. Per germline, CDR1 SGHTA and CDR2 FQGNSA. The CDR3 consists of 16 residues. The CDR3 region is CASSLTSGSGSDTQYF. The CDR3 bases are TGTGCCAGCAGCTTGACTAGCGGGAGTGGGTCAGATACGCAGTATTTT.

This rearrangement joins TRBV7-2 to TRBJ2-7; D might be TRBD1 (6 bases). V lost 5 bases and J 2 bases, leaving 10 bases between the germline ends. Germline-derived CDR1 and CDR2 are SGHTA and FQGNSA. This CDR3 has 13 residues. The CDR3 DNA sequence: TGTGCCAGCAGCCCGGGACACCCCTACGAGCAGTACTTC. It translates to CASSPGHPYEQYF.

This clone was seen only a few times. The chain couples TRBV12-3 or TRBV12-4 to TRBJ1-5; no definite D call. The germline V and J ends were trimmed by 6 bases and 3 bases, with 6 bases remaining between them. CDR3 length: 12 residues. The DNA for the CDR3 is TGTGCCAGCAGGAGAAACAATCAGCCCCAGCATTTT. Protein: CASRRNNQPQHF.

J is TRBJ2-5 and V is TRBV30, with 11 bases aligning to TRBD2. V gave up 1 base and J gave up 2 bases; unmatched junction bases: 3. Per germline, CDR1 GTSNPN and CDR2 SVGIG (reference sequence). This CDR3 is 15 amino acids long. The CDR3 here is CAWSEGLAVQETQYF. The CDR3 nucleotides read TGTGCCTGGAGTGAGGGACTAGCGGTACAAGAGACCCAGTACTTC.

The gene calls are TRBV9 and TRBJ2-3; 8 bases fit TRBD2. Germline V gene sequence: CDR1 SGDLS, CDR2 YYNGEE. The CDR3 is made up of 17 amino acids. With 3 bases clipped from V and 3 bases from J, the junction kept 12 bases outside the gene matches. CDR3 loop: CASSDPRGGIVTDTQYF. The CDR3 DNA reads as TGTGCCAGCAGCGACCCGCGCGGGGGGATTGTTACAGATACGCAGTATTTT.

The chain combines TRBV27 with TRBJ1-5; 7 bases fit TRBD1. The trim removed 6 bases at V and 4 bases at J, leaving 9 bases unmatched. This CDR3 spans 15 amino acids. Looked up from germline, CDR1 is MNHEY and CDR2 is SMNVEV (reference sequence). CDR3 sequence: CASSPYRGANQPQHF. The CDR3 DNA follows: TGTGCCAGCAGCCCCTACAGGGGCGCTAATCAGCCCCAGCATTTT.

The V call is TRBV7-9, the J call TRBJ2-7; 10 bases line up with TRBD1. The CDR3 totals 15 residues. Per the germline V gene, CDR1 is SEHNR and CDR2 is FQNEAQ (reference sequence). The J segment lost 6 bases and the V segment lost 5 bases, leaving 10 bases of the junction unmatched. CDR3 nucleotides: TGTGCCAGCAGCCCCCGGGACAGGGGATCGGCCGAGCAGTACTTC. Translated, it gives CASSPRDRGSAEQYF.

The gene calls are TRBV5-1 and TRBJ2-7; 12 nucleotides line up with TRBD2. J lost 3 bases, V lost 1 base, and 5 bases had no gene match. The CDR3 is 16 amino acids. The germline gives CDR1 SGHRS, CDR2 YFSETQ. CDR3 sequence (DNA): TGCGCCAGCAGCTTGACTAGCGGGAGGTCCGACTACGAGCAGTACTTC. It translates to CASSLTSGRSDYEQYF. The complete variable domain, with remaining parts taken from reference TRBV5-1 and TRBJ2-7, reads KAGVTQTPRYLIKTRGQQVTLSCSPISGHRSVSWYQQTPGQGLQFLFEYFSETQRNKGNFPGRFSGRQFSNSRSEMNVSTLELGDSALYLCASSLTSGRSDYEQYFGPGTRLTVT.